Listed below are T cell receptor beta chains from one sample, sequenced in a study of Ad26.COV2.S vaccination and SARS-CoV-2 variants. Some clones are missing from TCRdb's copy, which holds only in-frame ones; the method was immunoSEQ multiplex PCR. The table includes 97,000 or so clones, around three quarters detected once. The sample here was peripheral blood, taken after recovery from COVID-19. Source of these receptors: a human donor who had recovered from COVID-19. CDR3s include the opening cysteine and the closing phenylalanine or tryptophan. A D gene is named only where the DNA matches it firmly. Clone sizes are given selectively: once, few, many, or a class where the clone is expanded.

- | TRBJ2-3 | - | TRBV6-5 | TGTGCCAGCAGTTTCCCCGGGGAGGTGGATACGCAGTATTTT | CASSFPGEVDTQYF
- | TRBJ2-4 | TRBD1 | TRBV29-1 | TGCAGCGCCTCGACAGGGGAAAACATTCAGTACTTC | CSASTGENIQYF
- | TRBJ1-6 | - | TRBV6-5 | TGTGCCAGCAGTTACGGGGGGGATTCACCCCTCCACTTT | CASSYGGDSPLHF
- | TRBJ1-2 | - | TRBV5-5 | TGTGCCAGCAGCTGGAGGAGGAGCTATGGCTACACCTTC | CASSWRRSYGYTF
- | TRBJ2-1 | - | TRBV5-6 | TGTGCCAGCAGCTTGGGAGGGATATATCGATACAATGAGCAGTTCTTC | CASSLGGIYRYNEQFF
- | TRBJ1-2 | - | TRBV6-5 | TGTGCCAGCAGCCAAGGAGACAGGTGGAATGGCTACACCTTC | CASSQGDRWNGYTF
- | TRBJ2-3 | TRBD2 | TRBV2 | TGTGCCAGCAGTGGGAAAAGCGGGGGTGCAGATACGCAGTATTTT | CASSGKSGGADTQYF
- | TRBJ2-5 | TRBD2 | TRBV28 | TGTGCCAGCAGTTCCGGGGCCAGCGGGGGAGGAGAGACCCAGTACTTC | CASSSGASGGGETQYF
once | TRBJ2-1 | TRBD2 | TRBV7-3 | TGTGCCAGCAGCTTGACTAGCGGGGGTTTTCTCAATGAGCAGTTCTTC | CASSLTSGGFLNEQFF
- | TRBJ2-1 | - | TRBV6-5 | TGTGCCAGCAGTCCACAGGGCCGGGGGCAGTTCTTC | CASSPQGRGQFF
once | TRBJ2-3 | - | TRBV5-5 | TGTGCCAGCAGCTATGCGGATACGCAGTATTTT | CASSYADTQYF
- | TRBJ1-5 | - | TRBV5-1 | TGCGCCAGCAGCCCGAACCCGGGCGGAAATCAGCCCCAGCATTTT | CASSPNPGGNQPQHF
few | TRBJ1-1 | - | TRBV7-2 | TGTGCCAGCAGCTATGGGGGGAGTGCTGAAGCTTTCTTT | CASSYGGSAEAFF
- | TRBJ1-2 | - | TRBV30 | TGTGCCTGGAGTGTAAACGTTAAAGGGGATGGCTACACCTTC | CAWSVNVKGDGYTF
- | TRBJ2-7 | - | TRBV3-1/TRBV3-2 | TGTGCCAGCAGCCAATTGGCCATCCCCTACGAGCAGTACTTC | CASSQLAIPYEQYF
- | TRBJ1-6 | TRBD1 | TRBV18 | TGTGCCAGCTCACCACTGCCCGACAGGGTACACTCACCCCTCCACTTT | CASSPLPDRVHSPLHF
once | TRBJ1-4 | TRBD1 | TRBV6-6 | TGTGCCAGCAGTTACCCAGGACAGGGTGCTGAAAAACTGTTTTTT | CASSYPGQGAEKLFF
- | TRBJ1-5 | - | TRBV5-4 | TGTGCCAGCAGCACGGGACCAGGCGGGCAGCCCCAGCATTTT | CASSTGPGGQPQHF
- | TRBJ2-2 | - | TRBV6-2/TRBV6-3 | TGTGCCAGCAGTACTCTAAACACCGGGGAGCTGTTTTTT | CASSTLNTGELFF
- | TRBJ1-1 | - | TRBV10-1 | TGCGCCAGCAGCCAGGACCCGAACACTGAAGCTTTCTTT | CASSQDPNTEAFF
- | TRBJ2-7 | - | TRBV4-3 | TGCGCCAGCAGCCAAGATCCTTGGGGCTTCGAGGAGCAGTACTTC | CASSQDPWGFEEQYF
- | TRBJ2-1 | - | TRBV28 | TGTGCCAGCACCCACCTGGGGCAGACAGACAATGAGCAGTTCTTC | CASTHLGQTDNEQFF
- | TRBJ2-2 | - | TRBV2 | TGTGCCAGCAGAAAGGGCGGAGGGGACACCGGGGAGCTGTTTTTT | CASRKGGGDTGELFF
- | TRBJ2-2 | TRBD2 | TRBV28 | TGTGCCAGCAGTCCCCTAGCGGGGGGATTGAACACCGGGGAGCTGTTTTTT | CASSPLAGGLNTGELFF
- | TRBJ1-1 | - | TRBV28 | TGTGCCAGCAGTTACCCATTAGCGTTAATGAACACTGAAGCTTTCTTT | CASSYPLALMNTEAFF
- | TRBJ1-1 | - | TRBV6-1 | TGTGCCAGCAGTGAAGGAGGTGACACTGAAGCTTTCTTT | CASSEGGDTEAFF
- | TRBJ2-2 | - | TRBV11-3 | TGTGCCAGCAGCCCCCCCTCCACAGCCAACACCGGGGAGCTGTTTTTT | CASSPPSTANTGELFF
- | TRBJ1-5 | TRBD1 | TRBV28 | TGTGCCAGCAGAGATGGACAGGGTCATCAGCCCCAGCATTTT | CASRDGQGHQPQHF
- | TRBJ2-5 | TRBD2 | TRBV28 | TGTGCCAGCGGCACTAGCGGGGGGGCAGAGACCCAGTACTTC | CASGTSGGAETQYF
- | TRBJ2-2 | - | TRBV6-6 | TGTGCCAGTGCACCGGGCCACGAACTTACCGGGGAGCTGTTTTTT | CASAPGHELTGELFF
- | TRBJ2-5 | - | TRBV28 | TGTGCCAGCAGTCCCCCTAATACCCTAGGGGAGACCCAGTACTTC | CASSPPNTLGETQYF
- | TRBJ1-5 | - | TRBV28 | TGTGCCAGCAACCGATCGCCTCAGCCCCAGCATTTT | CASNRSPQPQHF
- | TRBJ2-7 | TRBD2 | TRBV4-1 | TGCGCCAGCAGCCTGGTTGGGGGAGGGTCCTACGAGCAGTACTTC | CASSLVGGGSYEQYF
few | TRBJ2-5 | - | TRBV18 | TGTGCCAGCTCGTTGGGACCAAACTTC | CASSLGPNF
- | TRBJ2-2 | - | TRBV28 | TGTGCCAGCAGTTTTGTACAGACCCACACCGGGGAGCTGTTTTTT | CASSFVQTHTGELFF
- | TRBJ1-1 | - | TRBV5-1 | TGCGCCAGCAGCTGGGGTTTGGGGTCCTCCGAAGCTTTCTTT | CASSWGLGSSEAFF
- | TRBJ2-5 | - | TRBV2 | TGTGCCAGCGAGGCGGGCAGGGCAGAGACCCAGTACTTC | CASEAGRAETQYF
- | TRBJ1-1 | TRBD1 | TRBV2 | TGTGCCAGCAGGGACAGGGGATCGTACACTGAAGCTTTCTTT | CASRDRGSYTEAFF
- | TRBJ1-5 | - | TRBV7-2 | TGTGCCAGCAGCTCCGCACGGGGTTCTAGTCAGCCCCAGCATTTT | CASSSARGSSQPQHF
- | TRBJ2-7 | TRBD1 | TRBV5-4 | TGTGCCAGCAGCCCAGGGACAGGGGCCTACGAGCAGTACTTC | CASSPGTGAYEQYF
- | TRBJ2-3 | TRBD1 | TRBV5-1 | TGCGCCAGCAGCCTCGGGACAGGGACCGCAGATACGCAGTATTTT | CASSLGTGTADTQYF
- | TRBJ2-3 | - | TRBV7-9 | TGTGCCAGCAGCTTCGGCGTAGGGACAGATACGCAGTATTTT | CASSFGVGTDTQYF
- | TRBJ1-2 | TRBD1 | TRBV2 | TGTGCCAGCAGCGAACAGGGGGCCTTTGGCTACACCTTC | CASSEQGAFGYTF
- | TRBJ1-1 | - | TRBV9 | TGTGCCAGCAGCCCCCAACGGGGCACTGAAGCTTTCTTT | CASSPQRGTEAFF
- | TRBJ1-2 | - | TRBV4-3 | TGCGCCAGCAGCCAAGGACAGAGGACCTATGGCTACACCTTC | CASSQGQRTYGYTF
- | TRBJ1-2 | - | TRBV2 | TGTGCCAGCAGTGTGGCCGGCTCACAGGGAATTTATGGCTACACCTTC | CASSVAGSQGIYGYTF
- | TRBJ2-7 | - | TRBV28 | TGTGCCAGCAGTTTAGGTTCAGTGACCATCTCCTACGAGCAGTACTTC | CASSLGSVTISYEQYF
- | TRBJ1-4 | - | TRBV6-5 | TGTGCCAGCAGTTCGGGTTTGTCTAATGAAAAACTGTTTTTT | CASSSGLSNEKLFF
few | TRBJ2-1 | TRBD2 | TRBV7-2 | TGTGCCAGCAGCTTAAGGCCACAAGCGGGGAGAGGTGAGCAGTTCTTC | CASSLRPQAGRGEQFF
- | TRBJ2-5 | - | TRBV7-9 | TGTGCCAGCAGCCCTGTTCAGGGACAAGAGACCCAGTACTTC | CASSPVQGQETQYF
- | TRBJ2-1 | TRBD2 | TRBV18 | TGTGCCAGCTCAGGACGCCCGCCCGGGACTAGCTTCAATGAGCAGTTCTTC | CASSGRPPGTSFNEQFF
once | TRBJ1-1 | - | TRBV5-4 | TGTGCCAGCAGCTCGAACACTGAAGCTTTCTTT | CASSSNTEAFF